This entry lists 22 T cell receptor beta chains sequenced from one sample in a study of T cells in Graves' hyperthyroidism and ophthalmopathy. The TCR beta CDR3 regions underwent amplification using RNA transcripts as the source. HTBI primers drove first-round RT-PCR of the TCR CDR3. One entry per CDR3 protein results from TCRdb running MiXCR on the multiplex PCR reads. The sample lists more than 75,000 distinct CDR3 sequences, over 50% seen once, with around 27% in the top ten. Sequences were obtained from blood. The source of these receptors is a woman aged 40 to 49 with Graves' hyperthyroidism.

For this clonotype: Since a much larger clone is just one base distant, this may be a read error. The chain uses TRBV6-4 and TRBJ1-1; TRBD1 agrees at 8 bases. This CDR3 contains 15 residues. Germline CDR1 and CDR2: MRHNA and SNTAGT. This chain's CDR3 is CVSTANPGGNTEAFF. The CDR3 bases are TGTGTCAGCACCGCCAACCCAGGGGGCAACACTGAAGCTTTCTTT.

This clonotype occurred many times. The gene calls are TRBV6-5 and TRBJ1-1, with TRBD1 as a possible D gene (6 bases). Trimming took off 5 bases at V and 0 bases at J, with 16 bases between the two ends. The CDR3 spans 16 residues. Germline V CDR1 and CDR2: MNHEY, SVGAGI. CDR3 protein: CASSDTWTEMNTEAFF. CDR3 sequence (DNA): TGTGCCAGCAGTGACACGTGGACAGAAATGAACACTGAAGCTTTCTTT.

In its sample, this clonotype was seen many times. The chain joins TRBV4-1 to TRBJ2-7; D possibly matches TRBD1 or TRBD2 (6 bases each). The germline V and J ends were trimmed by 1 base and 2 bases, with 12 bases remaining between them. This CDR3 is built from 15 residues. Per the germline V gene, CDR1 is MGHRA and CDR2 is YSYEKL. The CDR3 DNA reads TGCGCCAGCAGCCAAGTCCGGGGGCGAGCCTACGAGCAGTACTTC. Its protein is CASSQVRGRAYEQYF.

This clonotype was observed at least ten times. This rearrangement joins TRBV10-2 to TRBJ1-1, with 7 bases matching TRBD1. Trimming removed 11 bases from V and 2 bases from J; junction bases left unmatched: 17. Germline lookup yields CDR1 WSHSY and CDR2 SAAADI. CDR3 length: 16 residues. The DNA for the CDR3 is TGCGCCTCGGGAGGGGGCCGGATTGGTGTAAACACTGAAGCTTTCTTT. Protein: CASGGGRIGVNTEAFF.

The chain is built from TRBV2 and TRBJ1-4; D may be TRBD1 (5 bases). The CDR3 length is 12 residues. Germline-derived CDR1 and CDR2 are SNHLY and FYNNEI. Trimming took off 5 bases at V and 13 bases at J, with 14 bases between the two ends. DNA of the CDR3: TGTGCCAGCAGTTGGGGGGGGGTCCGACTGTTTTTT. This sequence encodes CASSWGGVRLFF.

The CDR3, as DNA: TGTGCCAGCAGCTTAGTCCTGGGGTGCGCAACTAATGAAAAACTGTTTTTT. Translation gives CASSLVLGCATNEKLFF. The V call is TRBV2, the J call TRBJ1-4, with unresolved D. Deletions cut 6 bases from V and 0 bases from J, with 17 bases between. CDR3 size: 17 residues. CDR1 SNHLY and CDR2 FYNNEI come from the germline V gene.

The genes are TRBV25-1 and TRBJ1-2, with 8 bases that match TRBD1. This CDR3 is 12 amino acids long. The germline CDR1 and CDR2 sequences are MGHDK and SYGVNS. The V and J ends lost 7 bases and 8 bases, in that order; junction bases with no gene match: 6. The CDR3 reads CASKDRAGGYTF. The CDR3 nucleotides are TGTGCCAGCAAGGACAGGGCTGGAGGCTACACCTTC.

Remarks on this clonotype: An end of the junction differs from the germline gene, which may be a read error. The V and J genes are TRBV7-8 and TRBJ1-1, with D unclear. This CDR3 contains 14 residues. CDR1 and CDR2 (germline): SGHVS, FQNEAQ. The CDR3 coding sequence is TGCGCCAGCAGCTTAGGTGGGCGGGGCACTGAAGCTTTCTTT. Translated: CASSLGGRGTEAFF.

Worth noting for this clonotype: One base away lies a much larger clone, so this may be a sequencing read error. This chain connects TRBV12-3 or TRBV12-4 to TRBJ2-6, with D perhaps TRBD2 (6 bases). The CDR3 length is 15 residues. CDR3 sequence: CASSQRRAGANVLAF. The CDR3 region has the DNA TGTGCCAGCAGTCAGCGGAGGGCTGGGGCCAACGTCCTGGCTTTC.

Only a few counts were recorded for this clonotype. The chain couples TRBV7-2 to TRBJ2-7; 12 bases map to TRBD2. The junction had 10 bases not matched to a gene; V was cut back by 3 bases and J by 4 bases. The CDR3 is 17 residues long. Per germline, CDR1 SGHTA and CDR2 FQGNSA. The CDR3 here is CASSLGGPSGRDYEQYF. CDR3 DNA: TGTGCCAGCAGCTTGGGTGGACCTAGCGGGAGGGATTACGAGCAGTACTTC.

The chain recombines TRBV7-2 with TRBJ1-4; 11 bases are a match to TRBD1. CDR3 length equals 15 residues. J was trimmed by 3 bases and V by 6 bases; bases with no gene match: 3. CDR1 and CDR2 from the germline V gene are SGHTA and FQGNSA. CDR3 nucleotides: TGTGCCAGCAGTTTGGGACAGGGGGCTAATGAAAAACTGTTTTTT. Encoded protein: CASSLGQGANEKLFF.

This clonotype was detected ten times or more. The V and J genes are TRBV12-3 or TRBV12-4 and TRBJ2-3; possible D gene TRBD2, 5 bases. This CDR3 is built from 15 residues. V dropped 5 bases and J dropped 0 bases, with 12 bases sitting between them. The CDR3 region is CASSRHAGSTDTQYF. Here the CDR3 DNA reads TGTGCCAGCAGTCGCCACGCGGGTAGCACAGATACGCAGTATTTT.

At least ten counts were recorded for this clonotype. The rearrangement uses TRBV10-3 and TRBJ2-5; 7 bases map to TRBD1. V dropped 5 bases and J dropped 3; count of bases not matched to a gene: 9. CDR1 ENHRY and CDR2 SYGVKD come from the germline V gene. The CDR3 length is 15 residues. CDR3 in DNA: TGTGCCATCAGTTCGGGACAGCGACTGAAAGAGACCCAGTACTTC. Translating it yields CAISSGQRLKETQYF.

This clonotype was counted at least ten times. The CDR3 region has the DNA TGTGCCAGCAGCTACCAAGAGACCCAGTACTTC. Translation: CASSYQETQYF. The chain couples TRBV7-2 to TRBJ2-5; D gene unclear. The CDR3 has 11 residues. Trimming cost V 4 bases and J 0 bases, with 0 bases left between them. Per the germline V gene, CDR1 is SGHTA and CDR2 is FQGNSA.

Note on this clonotype: The conserved closing phenylalanine or tryptophan is absent in this CDR3, likely reflecting a read error. This rearrangement joins TRBV5-6 to TRBJ1-1, with D unclear. CDR3 length: 12 residues. Germline loops: CDR1 SGHDT, CDR2 YYEEEE. V lost 3 bases and J lost 0, with 3 bases in between. In DNA form, the CDR3 reads TGTGCCAGCAGCTCGATGAACACTGAAGCTTTCCTT. Translating gives CASSSMNTEAFL.

As concerns this clonotype: A much larger clone lies one base from this, so it may be a read error. The chain is built from TRBV4-1 and TRBJ1-5; D is possibly TRBD1 (6 bases). CDR3 length: 16 residues. The V end lost 3 bases, the J end lost 4 bases, and 16 bases lay between the germline ends. From germline, CDR1 is MGHRA and CDR2 YSYEKL. The CDR3 bases are TGCGCCAGCAGCCACGTTCGGACAGCCCGAAATCAGCCCCAGCATTTT. Protein sequence: CASSHVRTARNQPQHF.

By proportion, this clonotype is medium-sized. Its ends do not fully match the called genes, so a read error is possible. The chain uses TRBV6-5 and TRBJ2-7; D remains unclear. The CDR3 sequence is 11 residues long. Per the germline V gene, CDR1 is MNHEY and CDR2 is SVGAGI. The chain's CDR3 is CASSPQFPWNF. CDR3 bases: TGTGCCAGCAGTCCCCAGTTCCCTTGGAACTTC.

The chain recombines TRBV10-3 with TRBJ1-3; the match to TRBD1 covers 7 bases. The CDR3 consists of 15 residues. After removal of 1 base from V and 10 bases from J, the junction contained 10 bases not matched to a gene. Germline V CDR1 and CDR2: ENHRY, SYGVKD. CDR3 bases: TGTGCCATCAGTGAGTTTGGGACAGTCCAGGAGACCATATATTTT. Translating gives CAISEFGTVQETIYF.

The rearrangement links TRBV6-2 or TRBV6-3 to TRBJ1-2; 9 bases are shared with TRBD1. This CDR3 spans 14 amino acids. CDR1 and CDR2 (germline): MNHEY, SVGEGT. With 6 bases clipped from V and 3 bases from J, the junction kept 5 bases outside the gene matches. CDR3 protein: CASRYRGQHYGYTF. In DNA form, the CDR3 reads TGTGCCAGCAGGTACAGGGGGCAGCACTATGGCTACACCTTC.

This clonotype was detected ten times or more. V gene TRBV10-3 combines with J gene TRBJ2-7; a possible D gene is TRBD1 (6 bases). V lost 2 bases, J lost 4 bases, and 6 bases lay in between. The V gene's germline CDR1 is ENHRY and CDR2 SYGVKD. The CDR3 is 12 amino acids. CDR3 sequence: CAISERGYEQYF. CDR3 DNA: TGTGCCATCAGTGAGAGGGGGTACGAGCAGTACTTC.

The chain uses TRBV29-1 and TRBJ2-7, with 12 bases lining up with TRBD1. J was trimmed by 4 bases and V by 1 base; bases with no gene match: 11. CDR1 and CDR2 (germline): SQVTM, ANQGSEA. CDR3 length: 17 residues. CDR3 loop: CSVEGDRGRMGPYEQYF. CDR3 DNA: TGCAGCGTTGAAGGGGACAGGGGGCGTATGGGCCCTTACGAGCAGTACTTC.

In the case of this clonotype: Since a much larger clone is just one base distant, this may be a read error. The chain carries TRBV7-2 and TRBJ2-7; D possibly uses TRBD1 or TRBD2 (5 bases each). This CDR3 region has 17 residues. V was clipped by 6 bases and J by 7 bases, with 28 bases between them. Germline CDR1 and CDR2: SGHTA and FQGNSA. This CDR3 is CASRWGNDLEGWREQYF. In nucleotides, the CDR3 is TGTGCCAGCAGATGGGGGAATGACCTTGAGGGGTGGAGGGAGCAGTACTTC.